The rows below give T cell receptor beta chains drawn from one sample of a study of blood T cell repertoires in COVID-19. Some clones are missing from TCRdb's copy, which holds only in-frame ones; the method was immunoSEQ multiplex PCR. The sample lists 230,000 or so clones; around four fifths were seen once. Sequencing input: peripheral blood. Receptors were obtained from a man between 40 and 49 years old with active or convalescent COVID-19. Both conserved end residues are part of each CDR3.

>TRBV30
CAWSRQGTTDTQYF
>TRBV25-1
CASQTGSFGYTF
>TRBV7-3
CASSLQGTGELFF
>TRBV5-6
CASTNSRGRSYNSPLHF
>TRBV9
CASSGEGQGYTGELFF
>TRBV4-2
CASSAPGQIDEKLFF
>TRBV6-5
CASRGGTGNQPQHF
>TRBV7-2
CASSFLSGGNQPQHF
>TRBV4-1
CASSQGNRRAREKLFF
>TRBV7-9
CASSRGSSYNSPLHF
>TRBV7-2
CASSLSVSGANVLTF
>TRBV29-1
CSISQGAGNTEAFF
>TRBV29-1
CSARGTSGGQGADEAFF
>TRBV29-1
CSVDTTAGSGNTIYF
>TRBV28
CASSNDRGTYGYTF
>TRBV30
CAWGTGLGTGELFF
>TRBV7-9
CASCWAGGSPFTEAFF
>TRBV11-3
CASRAPSGNTIYF